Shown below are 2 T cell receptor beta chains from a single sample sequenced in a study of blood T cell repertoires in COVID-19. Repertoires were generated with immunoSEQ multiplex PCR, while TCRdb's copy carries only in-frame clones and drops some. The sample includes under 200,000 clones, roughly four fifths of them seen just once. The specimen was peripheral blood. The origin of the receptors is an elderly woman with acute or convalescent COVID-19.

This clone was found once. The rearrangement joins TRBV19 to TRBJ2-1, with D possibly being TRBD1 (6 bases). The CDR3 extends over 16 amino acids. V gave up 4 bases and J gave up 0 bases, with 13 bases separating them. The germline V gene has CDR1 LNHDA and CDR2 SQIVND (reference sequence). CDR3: CASSSMGHSSYNEQFF. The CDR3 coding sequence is TGTGCCAGTAGTAGCATGGGACATAGCTCCTACAATGAGCAGTTCTTC.

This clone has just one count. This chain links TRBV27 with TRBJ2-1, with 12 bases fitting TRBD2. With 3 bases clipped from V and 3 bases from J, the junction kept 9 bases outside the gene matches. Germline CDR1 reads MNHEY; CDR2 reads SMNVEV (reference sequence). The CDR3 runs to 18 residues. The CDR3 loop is CASSFRGTSGRIYNEQFF. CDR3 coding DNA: TGTGCCAGCAGTTTTCGAGGTACTAGCGGGAGGATCTACAATGAGCAGTTCTTC.